These T cell receptor beta chains were read from a single sample in a study of blood T cell repertoires in COVID-19. Repertoires were generated with immunoSEQ multiplex PCR, while TCRdb's copy carries only in-frame clones and drops some. In the table there are a few hundred thousand clones, just under 90% of which are singletons. Input material: peripheral blood. The receptor set was obtained from a woman in her forties or fifties with COVID-19, enrolled during active disease. Each CDR3 is given with its conserved first and last residue. The order of the fields is CDR3 DNA, CDR3 protein, D gene, clone size, V gene, J gene. A D gene is named only where the DNA matches it firmly. Size values are once, few and many counts, or a class for expanded clones, and some rows have none.

cdr3_nt: TGTGCCAGCTTGGGAGGGAACGGTTACAATGAGCAGTTCTTC
cdr3_aa: CASLGGNGYNEQFF
d_call: TRBD2
clone_size: .
v_call: TRBV18
j_call: TRBJ2-1

cdr3_nt: TGTGCCAGCAGCCCCAGCCGGACTAGCGGGAGTCCAGATACGCAGTATTTT
cdr3_aa: CASSPSRTSGSPDTQYF
d_call: TRBD2
clone_size: .
v_call: TRBV9
j_call: TRBJ2-3

cdr3_nt: TGTGCCAGCAGCATCTTGGGACAGATGAACACTGAAGCTTTCTTT
cdr3_aa: CASSILGQMNTEAFF
d_call: TRBD1
clone_size: .
v_call: TRBV7-9
j_call: TRBJ1-1

cdr3_nt: TGTGCCAGCAGTGACAGGGTGGGTTCGGGCGAGCAGTACTTC
cdr3_aa: CASSDRVGSGEQYF
d_call: .
clone_size: .
v_call: TRBV6-1
j_call: TRBJ2-7

cdr3_nt: TGTGCCAGCAGCTTGATAGTTTTTAGCGGGAGACGGGCCTACGAGCAGTACTTC
cdr3_aa: CASSLIVFSGRRAYEQYF
d_call: TRBD2
clone_size: .
v_call: TRBV5-4
j_call: TRBJ2-7

cdr3_nt: TGTGCCAGCAGTTACGCCCCTAGGGGGGGCTACACCTTC
cdr3_aa: CASSYAPRGGYTF
d_call: .
clone_size: .
v_call: TRBV6-5
j_call: TRBJ1-2

cdr3_nt: TGCAGCGTTGAAACAGGGAGATACCGAGGACCGGGGCCCTACGAGCAGTACTTC
cdr3_aa: CSVETGRYRGPGPYEQYF
d_call: .
clone_size: once
v_call: TRBV29-1
j_call: TRBJ2-7

cdr3_nt: TGTGCCAGCAGCCAAGGGGACACTAGTAATCAGCCCCAGCATTTT
cdr3_aa: CASSQGDTSNQPQHF
d_call: .
clone_size: .
v_call: TRBV14
j_call: TRBJ1-5

cdr3_nt: TGTGCCAGCAGCCCGAACGGGGGTAATGAGCAGTTCTTC
cdr3_aa: CASSPNGGNEQFF
d_call: .
clone_size: .
v_call: TRBV5-4
j_call: TRBJ2-1

cdr3_nt: TGTGCTAGTGCTAAGACAGGGGAGTCACCCCAGCATTTT
cdr3_aa: CASAKTGESPQHF
d_call: TRBD1
clone_size: .
v_call: TRBV12-5
j_call: TRBJ1-5

cdr3_nt: TGCGCCAGCAGCCAAGTATCGACAGGGGAGAGGAACACCATATATTTT
cdr3_aa: CASSQVSTGERNTIYF
d_call: TRBD1
clone_size: once
v_call: TRBV4-3
j_call: TRBJ1-3

cdr3_nt: TGTGCCAGCAGCGCCTCAGGGGGGTACAGTTCACCCCTCCACTTT
cdr3_aa: CASSASGGYSSPLHF
d_call: TRBD1
clone_size: .
v_call: TRBV9
j_call: TRBJ1-6

cdr3_nt: TGTGCCAGCAGCCTAGCGGGAGGCCCCACAGATACGCAGTATTTT
cdr3_aa: CASSLAGGPTDTQYF
d_call: TRBD2
clone_size: .
v_call: TRBV11-2
j_call: TRBJ2-3

cdr3_nt: TGTGCCAGCAGTTCTACCGCGGGAGGGCCGAGCCATCGTGAGCAGTTCTTC
cdr3_aa: CASSSTAGGPSHREQFF
d_call: TRBD2
clone_size: .
v_call: TRBV27
j_call: TRBJ2-1

cdr3_nt: TGTGCCTGGAGTGTAGGGGGGGCGGGAAACACCATATATTTT
cdr3_aa: CAWSVGGAGNTIYF
d_call: .
clone_size: .
v_call: TRBV30
j_call: TRBJ1-3

cdr3_nt: TGTGCCACCAGCAGATCAGGATCAAGTGGCGACAGCTCTGGAAACACCATATATTTT
cdr3_aa: CATSRSGSSGDSSGNTIYF
d_call: .
clone_size: .
v_call: TRBV15
j_call: TRBJ1-3

cdr3_nt: TGTGCCAGCTCCCACGGACAGGGGAACACTGAAGCTTTCTTT
cdr3_aa: CASSHGQGNTEAFF
d_call: TRBD1
clone_size: .
v_call: TRBV18
j_call: TRBJ1-1

cdr3_nt: TGTGCCAGCAGTTACTCTCCGGGGAGCAAAGAAGCTTTCTTT
cdr3_aa: CASSYSPGSKEAFF
d_call: .
clone_size: .
v_call: TRBV6-5
j_call: TRBJ1-1

cdr3_nt: TGTGCCAGAGGGACTAGCGGGAGGGATGAGCAGTTCTTC
cdr3_aa: CARGTSGRDEQFF
d_call: TRBD2
clone_size: .
v_call: TRBV2
j_call: TRBJ2-1

cdr3_nt: TGTGCCAGCAGCCTCGGGGGAGCGGGAGGGGAGACCCAGTACTTC
cdr3_aa: CASSLGGAGGETQYF
d_call: TRBD2
clone_size: .
v_call: TRBV11-2
j_call: TRBJ2-5

cdr3_nt: TGTGCCAGCAGACAGGGACAGGGGTGGAGCAATGAGCAGTTCTTC
cdr3_aa: CASRQGQGWSNEQFF
d_call: TRBD1
clone_size: once
v_call: TRBV27
j_call: TRBJ2-1

cdr3_nt: TGTGCCAGTAGTATGGTCCCAGGGAAGATCCAAGAGACCCAGTACTTC
cdr3_aa: CASSMVPGKIQETQYF
d_call: .
clone_size: .
v_call: TRBV19
j_call: TRBJ2-5

cdr3_nt: TGCGCCAGCAGCTGGACAGGCGGTTGGGAGCAGTACTTC
cdr3_aa: CASSWTGGWEQYF
d_call: TRBD1
clone_size: .
v_call: TRBV5-1
j_call: TRBJ2-7

cdr3_nt: TGTGCCAGCAGCCCCCGGGCCCTGGGAGGTCAGCCCCAGCATTTT
cdr3_aa: CASSPRALGGQPQHF
d_call: .
clone_size: .
v_call: TRBV6-5
j_call: TRBJ1-5

cdr3_nt: TGTGCCAGCGCCCCCGGGACAACAAACATTCAGTACTTC
cdr3_aa: CASAPGTTNIQYF
d_call: .
clone_size: once
v_call: TRBV27
j_call: TRBJ2-4

cdr3_nt: TGTGCCAGCAGCCCGGTCGGCAGCGCGTCCGAGCAGTACTTC
cdr3_aa: CASSPVGSASEQYF
d_call: .
clone_size: .
v_call: TRBV5-4
j_call: TRBJ2-7

cdr3_nt: TGTGCCAGCTCACCACACAGGGACGGCTACACCTTC
cdr3_aa: CASSPHRDGYTF
d_call: .
clone_size: few
v_call: TRBV18
j_call: TRBJ1-2

cdr3_nt: TGTGCCAGCAGTGACAGGGGGCGCAGCTATGGCTACACCTTC
cdr3_aa: CASSDRGRSYGYTF
d_call: TRBD1
clone_size: .
v_call: TRBV2
j_call: TRBJ1-2